These T cell receptor beta chains were read from a single sample in a study of regulatory T cells in long-lasting Graves disease. TCRdb used MiXCR to reprocess the multiplex PCR reads, holding one entry per CDR3 protein. Seen here are roughly 400,000 distinct CDR3 sequences, 21% observed once, and the top ten hold around an eighth. The sequencing used peripheral blood mononuclear cells (PBMCs), collected when the disease was refractory, from a patient treated with antithyroid drugs. Receptors were obtained from a female donor with Graves disease. Each CDR3 is given with its conserved first and last residue. Fields, in order: J gene, V gene, D gene, clone size, CDR3 DNA, CDR3 protein. The D gene is left open where the match is weak. Clone size is stated in some rows and not others, as once, few, many or a class when expanded.

J: TRBJ2-7
V: TRBV7-2
D: TRBD1
size: NA
DNA: TGTGCCAGCAGCTCCGGGACAGGTCGAGGGGAGCAGTACTTC
CDR3: CASSSGTGRGEQYF

J: TRBJ2-7
V: TRBV7-9
D: NA
size: few
DNA: TGTGCCAGCAGCTTATGGGGTCCTAGCTCCTACGAGCAGTACTTC
CDR3: CASSLWGPSSYEQYF

J: TRBJ1-5
V: TRBV6-1
D: TRBD1
size: NA
DNA: TGTGCCAGCACTACTAGACAGGGGGCGGGACAGCCCCAGCATTTT
CDR3: CASTTRQGAGQPQHF

J: TRBJ2-2
V: TRBV2
D: NA
size: many
DNA: TGTGCCAGCAACGAGGTCAGGGCGAACACCGGGGAGCTGTTTTTT
CDR3: CASNEVRANTGELFF

J: TRBJ2-5
V: TRBV4-1
D: NA
size: once
DNA: TGCGCCAGCAGTCTACCTAAAGAGACCCAGTACTTC
CDR3: CASSLPKETQYF

J: TRBJ2-1
V: TRBV7-8
D: TRBD2
size: NA
DNA: TGTGCCAGCAGCTTTTCGGGACTAGGGTACAATGAGCAGTTCTTC
CDR3: CASSFSGLGYNEQFF

J: TRBJ2-5
V: TRBV11-2
D: NA
size: many
DNA: TGTGCCAGCAGCTTAGGAGGGGGGGGAAGAGAGACCCAGTACTTC
CDR3: CASSLGGGGRETQYF

J: TRBJ2-6
V: TRBV30
D: TRBD1
size: NA
DNA: TGTGCCGGTCGACAGGGGGTTACTGGGGCCAACGTCCTGACTTTC
CDR3: CAGRQGVTGANVLTF

J: TRBJ1-5
V: TRBV6-1
D: NA
size: many
DNA: TGTGCCAGCAGTGAGACAGATGGTCAGCCCCAGCATTTT
CDR3: CASSETDGQPQHF

J: TRBJ2-7
V: TRBV10-3
D: NA
size: many
DNA: TGTGCCATCAGTGAGTATCTCTACGAGCAGTACTTC
CDR3: CAISEYLYEQYF

J: TRBJ1-4
V: TRBV15
D: TRBD1
size: NA
DNA: TGTGCCACCAGCAGAAAACCCGACAGGGGGCGAGAAAAACTGTTTTTT
CDR3: CATSRKPDRGREKLFF

J: TRBJ2-4
V: TRBV20-1
D: TRBD2
size: NA
DNA: TGCAGTGCTAGAGATTTGGGACTAGCGGGAGGAGGGCAAAACATTCAGTACTTC
CDR3: CSARDLGLAGGGQNIQYF

J: TRBJ2-7
V: TRBV20-1
D: NA
size: many
DNA: TGCAGTGCTCCGATTAGGAAGAGGTTATCCTCCTACGAGCAGTACTTC
CDR3: CSAPIRKRLSSYEQYF

J: TRBJ1-5
V: TRBV19
D: NA
size: few
DNA: TGTGCCAGTAGTACGATGGCCCCTAACAATCAGCCCCAGCATTTT
CDR3: CASSTMAPNNQPQHF

J: TRBJ2-5
V: TRBV28
D: TRBD2
size: NA
DNA: TGTGCCAGCAGTTTCGGAGGACTAGCGGGAGAGGCGGGAGAGACCCAGTACTTC
CDR3: CASSFGGLAGEAGETQYF

J: TRBJ1-2
V: TRBV9
D: NA
size: many
DNA: TGTGCCAGCAGCAGTCGGGCCTACTATGGCTACACCTTC
CDR3: CASSSRAYYGYTF

J: TRBJ1-6
V: TRBV29-1
D: NA
size: NA
DNA: TGCAGCGTCGAGGGACGGACGGATTCACCCCTCCACTTT
CDR3: CSVEGRTDSPLHF

J: TRBJ2-2
V: TRBV6-2/TRBV6-3
D: NA
size: NA
DNA: TGTACCAGCGGAGGGGTTACCGGGGAGCTGTTTTTT
CDR3: CTSGGVTGELFF

J: TRBJ2-7
V: TRBV4-1
D: TRBD2
size: few
DNA: TGCGCCAGCAGCCAAACGGGACTAGCGGGAGGGCCCGAGCAGTACTTC
CDR3: CASSQTGLAGGPEQYF

J: TRBJ2-5
V: TRBV27
D: NA
size: many
DNA: TGTGCCAGCAGGGGGCGGCTTGAGGGAGAGACCCAGTACTTC
CDR3: CASRGRLEGETQYF

J: TRBJ2-5
V: TRBV18
D: TRBD2
size: many
DNA: TGTGCCAGCTCAACGGGACTAGCGGGGGAGACCCAGTACTTC
CDR3: CASSTGLAGETQYF

J: TRBJ2-7
V: TRBV7-9
D: TRBD2
size: many
DNA: TGTGCCAGCAGCTTCCCCTCTAGCGGGAGAGGGTCCTACGAGCAGTACTTC
CDR3: CASSFPSSGRGSYEQYF

J: TRBJ2-5
V: TRBV3-1
D: NA
size: many
DNA: TGTGCCAGCAGCCAAGATCTACGGTTGGCCCAGTACTTC
CDR3: CASSQDLRLAQYF

J: TRBJ2-7
V: TRBV28
D: NA
size: many
DNA: TGTGCCAGCAACCATTTGGGGAACGAGCAGTACTTC
CDR3: CASNHLGNEQYF

J: TRBJ2-7
V: TRBV7-9
D: TRBD1
size: few
DNA: TGTGCCAGCAGCTTCTGGGTGACAGGGGCCACCCTCGAGCAGTACTTC
CDR3: CASSFWVTGATLEQYF

J: TRBJ2-3
V: TRBV20-1
D: NA
size: NA
DNA: TGCAGTGCTAGTCGCGCGAGCACAGATACGCAGTATTTT
CDR3: CSASRASTDTQYF

J: TRBJ1-1
V: TRBV7-9
D: NA
size: many
DNA: TGTGCCAGCAGCTCCGGAGGATACGCCACTGAAGCTTTCTTT
CDR3: CASSSGGYATEAFF

J: TRBJ1-1
V: TRBV20-1
D: NA
size: NA
DNA: TGCAGTGCTAGAGATGCTGAGGTCCACACTGAAGCTTTCTTT
CDR3: CSARDAEVHTEAFF

J: TRBJ2-2
V: TRBV29-1
D: TRBD2
size: few
DNA: TGCAGCGTCGGAAGACTAGCGGGAGTCACCGGGGAGCTGTTTTTT
CDR3: CSVGRLAGVTGELFF